Following are 23 T cell receptor beta chains from one sample sequenced in a study of T cell changes during pregnancy in multiple sclerosis. The protocol was immunoSEQ multiplex PCR, while the TCRdb copy is restricted to in-frame clones and leaves out a portion. The data contain approximately 50,000 clones, around nine tenths of them singletons. Material: CD4+ T cells from peripheral blood mononuclear cells, obtained after pregnancy. These receptors came from a female donor in good health, enrolled as a control in a pregnancy study.

The chain recombines TRBV30 with TRBJ2-7; D is unresolved. Germline CDR1 is GTSNPN and CDR2 is SVGIG (reference sequence). The CDR3 has 11 residues. V lost 0 bases, J lost 3 bases, and 3 bases lay in between. CDR3 nucleotides: TGTGCCTGGAGTGTCAGCTACGAGCAGTACTTC. Translation gives CAWSVSYEQYF.

The table lists this clone with a count of one. The V call is TRBV4-1, the J call TRBJ2-7; 12 positions agree with TRBD2. Germline lookup yields CDR1 MGHRA and CDR2 YSYEKL. V was pared by 1 base and J by 6 bases, with 10 bases of the junction left unmatched. This CDR3 is built from 17 residues. The CDR3 DNA sequence: TGCGCCAGCAGCCAAGTTGGGCTAGCGGGAGGGGCCATCGAGCAGTACTTC. Protein: CASSQVGLAGGAIEQYF.

The rearrangement uses TRBV7-6 and TRBJ2-3, with D unresolved. Germline assignment: CDR1 SGHVS and CDR2 FNYEAQ. Between the trimmed V and J ends, which lost 6 bases and 7 bases, there was a span of 14 bases. This CDR3 region has 13 residues. DNA for the CDR3: TGTGCCAGCAGATCCTGGGCCTCCAATACGCAGTATTTT. Translation: CASRSWASNTQYF.

This clone has only one observation. The gene calls are TRBV28 and TRBJ2-5; 12 nucleotides align to TRBD2. The CDR3 totals 20 residues. V shed 5 bases, J shed 7 bases, and the junction held 23 bases outside the gene matches. CDR1 is MDHEN, CDR2 SYDVKM, per germline. The DNA of the CDR3 is TGTGCCAGCAGTCCCTATTTTTTGACTAGCGGGGGAGTCGGTGTTGGGACCCAGTACTTC. Its translation is CASSPYFLTSGGVGVGTQYF.

V and J are TRBV10-3 and TRBJ1-4; D unclear. The CDR3 runs to 16 residues. Germline V CDR1 and CDR2: ENHRY, SYGVKD. The germline V and J ends were trimmed by 4 bases and 5 bases, with 17 bases remaining between them. CDR3 coding DNA: TGTGCCATCAGTGGCGGCAGCGCAGCACCCAATGAAAAACTGTTTTTT. As protein: CAISGGSAAPNEKLFF.

This clone was recorded once. The chain employs TRBV7-2 and TRBJ1-1; TRBD1 aligns across 8 bases. Trimming cost V 6 bases and J 2 bases; bases outside gene matches: 2. The CDR3 extends over 13 amino acids. Germline assignment: CDR1 SGHTA and CDR2 FQGNSA. CDR3 in amino acids: CASSSGGNTEAFF. The DNA of the CDR3 is TGTGCCAGCAGTTCAGGGGGCAACACTGAAGCTTTCTTT. Supplemented by reference TRBV7-2 and TRBJ1-1, the full variable domain reads GAGVSQSPSNKVTEKGKDVELRCDPISGHTALYWYRQSLGQGLEFLIYFQGNSAPDKSGLPSDRFSAERTGGSVSTLTIQRTQQEDSAVYLCASSSGGNTEAFFGQGTRLTVV.

DNA of the CDR3: TGTGCCAGTAGTATCTCCAGGAATGAAAAACTGTTTTTT. Translated: CASSISRNEKLFF. The rearrangement uses TRBV19 and TRBJ1-4; the D is unclear. The CDR3 has 13 amino acids. Germline CDR1 reads LNHDA; CDR2 reads SQIVND (reference sequence). Between the trimmed V and J ends, which lost 3 bases and 5 bases, there was a span of 7 bases.

This clone was detected only a few times. The chain recombines TRBV4-2 with TRBJ1-1, with unresolved D. CDR3 length: 14 amino acids. The germline V gene encodes CDR1 LGHNA and CDR2 YNFKEQ. V dropped 0 bases and J dropped 2 bases, with 7 bases sitting between them. CDR3 in amino acids: CASSQEGINTEAFF. In DNA, the CDR3 is TGTGCCAGCAGCCAAGAGGGCATTAACACTGAAGCTTTCTTT.

The J gene is TRBJ1-1, the V gene TRBV6-5; 7 nucleotides match TRBD1. V lost 2 bases and J lost 5; bases outside the gene matches: 5. The CDR3 has 14 residues. Germline CDR1 is MNHEY and CDR2 is SVGAGI. This chain's CDR3 is CASSYEGARTEAFF. DNA for the CDR3: TGTGCCAGCAGTTACGAGGGGGCGCGAACTGAAGCTTTCTTT.

The V and J genes are TRBV29-1 and TRBJ2-5, with 7 bases identical to TRBD1. From germline, CDR1 is SQVTM and CDR2 ANQGSEA. The V segment lost 6 bases and the J segment 5 bases; nucleotides outside the gene matches: 3. The CDR3 has 11 amino acids. The CDR3 reads CSVGGGETQYF. DNA of the CDR3: TGCAGCGTAGGGGGCGGGGAGACCCAGTACTTC.

The CDR3 here is CASSSQGVPGELFF. The CDR3 DNA is TGTGCCAGCAGCTCGCAGGGGGTCCCCGGGGAGCTGTTTTTT. The J gene is TRBJ2-2, the V gene TRBV13; 7 positions match TRBD1. CDR1 and CDR2 (germline): PRHDT, FYEKMQ (reference sequence). The V gene end was trimmed by 4 bases and the J gene end by 6 bases; junction bases not matched to a gene: 5. The CDR3 has 14 residues.

This rearrangement joins TRBV4-1 to TRBJ1-5, with a possible D match to TRBD1 (5 bases). V was cut by 1 base and J by 4 bases, with 14 bases left in between. Per the germline V gene, CDR1 is MGHRA and CDR2 is YSYEKL. The CDR3 has 16 residues. CDR3 sequence (DNA): TGCGCCAGCAGCCAAGTGTTCGGGGGTGAAAATCAGCCCCAGCATTTT. Its protein is CASSQVFGGENQPQHF.

This chain joins TRBV19 and TRBJ1-1; TRBD1 is a possible D gene (5 bases). Trimming left V 5 bases short and J 0 bases short, with 10 bases between. Germline CDR1 and CDR2: LNHDA and SQIVND (reference sequence). The CDR3 sequence is 14 residues long. CDR3 in DNA: TGTGCCAGTAGTGTGACAGTACTGAACACTGAAGCTTTCTTT. Residues: CASSVTVLNTEAFF.

The genes are TRBV27 and TRBJ2-7; 8 bases align to TRBD1. Per germline, CDR1 MNHEY and CDR2 SMNVEV (reference sequence). The CDR3 spans 17 residues. Trimming took 2 bases from V and 1 from J; bases not matched to a gene: 10. The CDR3 is CASSLRLVGTGSYEQYF. The CDR3 DNA reads as TGTGCCAGCAGTTTAAGGCTAGTAGGGACAGGTTCCTACGAGCAGTACTTC.

The chain combines TRBV29-1 with TRBJ1-4; 8 bases align to TRBD1. Germline loops: CDR1 SQVTM, CDR2 ANQGSEA. CDR3 size: 14 residues. V lost 6 bases and J lost 3; bases outside the gene matches: 6. CDR3 DNA: TGCAGCGTCCACCCACAGGGGGCTAATGAAAAACTGTTTTTT. Translated: CSVHPQGANEKLFF.

The V gene is TRBV19, the J gene TRBJ1-5; no definite D call. CDR1 is LNHDA, CDR2 SQIVND, per germline (reference sequence). CDR3 length equals 16 residues. V was pared by 7 bases and J by 2 bases, with 18 bases between. CDR3 loop: CASTVQATVGNQPQHF. The DNA of the CDR3 is TGTGCCAGTACGGTTCAGGCAACAGTTGGCAATCAGCCCCAGCATTTT.

In DNA form, the CDR3 reads TGTGCCAGCAGGGGTGACAGGGGAGATAATGAAAAACTGTTTTTT. Its protein product is CASRGDRGDNEKLFF. The chain has TRBV7-9 and TRBJ1-4; 8 nucleotides align to TRBD1. There are 15 residues in the CDR3. Trimming at V came to 6 bases and at J to 4 bases, leaving 7 bases not matched to a gene. Per germline, CDR1 SEHNR and CDR2 FQNEAQ (reference sequence).

The V gene is TRBV5-6, the J gene TRBJ1-4; D is undetermined. V lost 5 bases to trimming and J lost 6 bases, with 14 bases between them. The length of the CDR3 is 14 residues. Germline-derived CDR1 and CDR2 are SGHDT and YYEEEE. This chain's CDR3 is CASRSTGNDEKLFF. DNA for the CDR3: TGTGCCAGCAGGTCGACGGGGAATGATGAAAAACTGTTTTTT. The full variable domain, completed using reference TRBV5-6 and TRBJ1-4, is DAGVTQSPTHLIKTRGQQVTLRCSPKSGHDTVSWYQQALGQGPQFIFQYYEEEERQRGNFPDRFSGHQFPNYSSELNVNALLLGDSALYLCASRSTGNDEKLFFGSGTQLSVL.

This chain uses TRBV4-2 with TRBJ1-3, with D possibly TRBD1 on 5 matching bases. V was cut by 3 bases and J by 0 bases, with 15 bases left in between. The length of the CDR3 is 17 residues. Looked up from germline, CDR1 is LGHNA and CDR2 is YNFKEQ. In nucleotides, the CDR3 is TGTGCCAGCAGCCACCCTAACGTTGGGGCCTCTGGAAACACCATATATTTT. This gives the protein CASSHPNVGASGNTIYF.

The chain employs TRBV5-1 and TRBJ2-3, with D perhaps TRBD1 (6 bases). This CDR3 is 12 amino acids long. Trimming stripped 4 bases from V and 5 bases from J, with 8 bases between. Germline lookup yields CDR1 SGHRS and CDR2 YFSETQ. The chain's CDR3 is CASSPGEDTQYF. The CDR3 nucleotides read TGCGCCAGCAGCCCAGGGGAAGATACGCAGTATTTT.

V and J are TRBV5-4 and TRBJ1-1; D gene ambiguous. V lost 0 bases and J 1 base, leaving 4 bases between the germline ends. Germline V gene lookup returns CDR1 SGHNT and CDR2 YYREEE (reference sequence). The CDR3 is made up of 13 amino acids. CDR3 DNA: TGTGCCAGCAGCTTGGCACAGAACACTGAAGCTTTCTTT. Translation gives CASSLAQNTEAFF.

This CDR3 reads CASTRGETQYF. In nucleotides, the CDR3 is TGTGCCAGCACCAGGGGAGAGACCCAGTACTTC. The gene calls are TRBV6-5 and TRBJ2-5, with D possibly matching TRBD1 (6 bases). Trimming left V 7 bases short and J 4 bases short, with 7 bases between. From germline, CDR1 is MNHEY and CDR2 SVGAGI. The CDR3 consists of 11 residues.

V and J are TRBV15 and TRBJ2-7, with D possibly matching TRBD2 (6 bases). The CDR3 has 15 amino acids. The V and J ends lost 0 bases and 4 bases respectively, with 13 bases between them. Germline V gene lookup returns CDR1 LNHNV and CDR2 YYDKDF (reference sequence). CDR3 DNA sequence: TGTGCCACCAGCAGAGATCCCCTCGGGACTTACGAGCAGTACTTC. It translates to CATSRDPLGTYEQYF.